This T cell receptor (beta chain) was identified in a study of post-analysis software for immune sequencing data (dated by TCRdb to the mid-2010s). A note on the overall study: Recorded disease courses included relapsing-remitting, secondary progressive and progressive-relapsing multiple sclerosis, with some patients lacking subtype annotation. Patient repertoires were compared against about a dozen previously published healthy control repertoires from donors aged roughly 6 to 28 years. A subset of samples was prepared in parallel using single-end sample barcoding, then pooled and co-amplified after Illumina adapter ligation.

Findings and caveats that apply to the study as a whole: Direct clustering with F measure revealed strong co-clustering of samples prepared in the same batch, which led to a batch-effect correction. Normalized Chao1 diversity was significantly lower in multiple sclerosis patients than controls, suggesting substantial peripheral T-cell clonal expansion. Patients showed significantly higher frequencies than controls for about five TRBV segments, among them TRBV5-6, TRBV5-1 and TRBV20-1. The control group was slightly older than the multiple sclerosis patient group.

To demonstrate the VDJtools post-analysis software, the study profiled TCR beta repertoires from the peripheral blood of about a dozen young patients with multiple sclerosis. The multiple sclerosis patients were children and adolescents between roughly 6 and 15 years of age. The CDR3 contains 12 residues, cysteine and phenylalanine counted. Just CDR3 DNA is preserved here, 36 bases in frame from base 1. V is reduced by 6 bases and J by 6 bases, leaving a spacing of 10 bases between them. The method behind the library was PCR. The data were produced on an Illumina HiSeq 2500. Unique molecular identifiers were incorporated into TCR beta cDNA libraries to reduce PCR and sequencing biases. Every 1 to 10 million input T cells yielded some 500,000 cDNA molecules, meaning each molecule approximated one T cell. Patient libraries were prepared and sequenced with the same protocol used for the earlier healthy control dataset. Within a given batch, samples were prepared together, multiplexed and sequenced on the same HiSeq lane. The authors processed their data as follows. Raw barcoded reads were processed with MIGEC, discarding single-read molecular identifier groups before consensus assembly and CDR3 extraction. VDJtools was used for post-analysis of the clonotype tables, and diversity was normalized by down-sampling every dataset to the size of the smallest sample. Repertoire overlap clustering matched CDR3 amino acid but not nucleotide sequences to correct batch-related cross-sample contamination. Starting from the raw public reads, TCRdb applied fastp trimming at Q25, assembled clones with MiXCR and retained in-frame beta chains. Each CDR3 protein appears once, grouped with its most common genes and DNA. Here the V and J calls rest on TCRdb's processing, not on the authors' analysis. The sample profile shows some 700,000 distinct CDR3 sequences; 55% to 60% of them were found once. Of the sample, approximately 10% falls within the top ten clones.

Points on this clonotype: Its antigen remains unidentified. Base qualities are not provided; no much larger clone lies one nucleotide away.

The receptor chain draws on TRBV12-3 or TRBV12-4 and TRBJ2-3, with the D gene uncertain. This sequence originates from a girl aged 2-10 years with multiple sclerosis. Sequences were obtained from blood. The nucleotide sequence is TGTGCCAGCAGCAAAAAGCCCGATACGCAGTATTTT. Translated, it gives CASSKKPDTQYF.